This entry is about one TCR beta chain. Antigen unknown. From the 5' RACE reads, TCRdb called clonotypes with MiXCR, one entry per CDR3 protein. Of some 300,000 distinct CDR3 sequences in the sample, 7.5% to 9% were seen once. The sample belongs to a study of T cells after yellow fever vaccination. Whole-study results and caveats: Though weaker, the secondary response peaked faster, on day 5 versus 15. Abundant clonotypes (contaminants from the bulk population) could be present in FACS-sorted repertoires. Relatively few clonotypes were ones that appeared in both CD4 and CD8 compartments. Post-booster samples contained most primary-vaccination clones (about 96% CD4, around 89% CD8).

This TCR was sampled from a man younger than 30 who received the YFV17D yellow fever vaccine. Material: CD4+ T cells sorted from PBMCs, obtained 5 days after the yellow fever booster vaccination.

This CDR3 is CAWSVWKEKLFF. For the CDR3, the DNA is TGTGCCTGGAGTGTATGGAAGGAAAAACTGTTTTTT. The V and J genes are TRBV30 and TRBJ1-4; D is unresolved. Trimming removed 0 bases from V and 8 bases from J, with 7 bases in between. This CDR3 has 12 amino acids. CDR1 is GTSNPN, CDR2 SVGIG, per germline (reference sequence).